A single sample is the source of the 22 T cell receptor beta chains below, sequenced in a study of monozygotic twins with inflammatory bowel disease. TCRdb reprocessed the 5' RACE reads; each CDR3 protein has one entry and no DNA is given. The sample data list about 210,000 distinct CDR3 sequences. Material: blood. The origin of the receptors is a human donor with ulcerative colitis or Crohn's disease, or a healthy co-twin of an affected twin (not recorded which).

The V call is TRBV7-9, the J call TRBJ2-7; TCRdb's assignment of TRBD1 cannot be checked, as there is no DNA. The CDR3 sequence is 15 residues long. Germline CDR1 is SEHNR and CDR2 is FQNEAQ (reference sequence). Here the CDR3 reads CASSLSSGTGSEQYF.

The rearrangement joins TRBV6-5 to TRBJ1-4. The CDR3 is 15 residues long. Germline V CDR1 and CDR2: MNHEY, SVGAGI. The CDR3 here is CASSYSLGYNEKLFF.

This rearrangement joins TRBV5-1 to TRBJ2-7; TCRdb gives TRBD1 as the D gene, but with no DNA this cannot be confirmed. The CDR3 consists of 15 residues. Germline CDR1 is SGHRS and CDR2 is YFSETQ. The CDR3: CASSLGGLFFNEQYF. Based on the CDR3 plus reference TRBV5-1 and TRBJ2-7, the full variable domain is KAGVTQTPRYLIKTRGQQVTLSCSPISGHRSVSWYQQTPGQGLQFLFEYFSETQRNKGNFPGRFSGRQFSNSRSEMNVSTLELGDSALYLCASSLGGLFFNEQYFGPGTRLTVT.

The chain is built from TRBV19 and TRBJ2-1; the TCRdb D gene call, TRBD2, has no DNA to confirm it. The CDR3 loop spans 13 amino acids. Germline lookup yields CDR1 LNHDA and CDR2 SQIVND (reference sequence). CDR3 residues: CASSPVAGNEQFF.

The chain recombines TRBV5-1 with TRBJ2-7; TCRdb's D call, TRBD1, is unchecked because there is no DNA. This CDR3 has 14 amino acids. The germline V gene encodes CDR1 SGHRS and CDR2 YFSETQ. CDR3 loop: CASSLDRGGHEQYF.

J is TRBJ1-2 and V is TRBV29-1; the D gene TCRdb calls, TRBD1, cannot be checked with no DNA. Germline V lookup: CDR1 SQVTM, CDR2 ANQGSEA. The CDR3 runs 14 residues. The CDR3 loop is CSTGTAPEDYGYTF.

J is TRBJ2-7 and V is TRBV6-6. The CDR3 consists of 13 residues. CDR1 is MNHNY and CDR2 is SVGAGI in the germline V gene (reference sequence). The CDR3 loop reads CASSYSTFYEQYF.

This chain connects TRBV7-2 to TRBJ2-7. CDR1 is SGHTA, CDR2 FQGNSA, per germline. The CDR3 spans 13 residues. The CDR3: CASSLQNTYEQYF.

This chain joins TRBV7-2 and TRBJ1-5; TCRdb designates TRBD1, a call that cannot be tested without DNA. The CDR3 covers 15 residues. The germline gives CDR1 SGHTA, CDR2 FQGNSA. The CDR3 loop is CASSLGQGSNQPQHF.

The chain is built from TRBV29-1 and TRBJ2-3; the D call from TCRdb, TRBD1, cannot be confirmed without DNA. CDR1 and CDR2 (germline): SQVTM, ANQGSEA. The CDR3 loop spans 16 amino acids. CDR3 region: CSVEWGTGDLTDTQYF.

The V gene is TRBV2, the J gene TRBJ2-1; TCRdb names TRBD2, which stays unverified in the absence of DNA. CDR3 length equals 13 residues. Per germline, CDR1 SNHLY and CDR2 FYNNEI. This chain's CDR3 is CVSSETSRGEQFF.

This sequence joins TRBV28 and TRBJ2-2; no DNA is available, so the TRBD2 call from TCRdb remains unchecked. This CDR3 spans 15 amino acids. Germline assignment: CDR1 MDHEN and CDR2 SYDVKM. The CDR3 protein is CATQTSGENTGELFF.

The gene calls are TRBV7-9 and TRBJ2-7. Germline lookup yields CDR1 SEHNR and CDR2 FQNEAQ (reference sequence). The CDR3 has 13 residues. The CDR3 loop is CASSEGTSYEQYF.

The chain recombines TRBV4-1 with TRBJ2-1. Per the germline V gene, CDR1 is MGHRA and CDR2 is YSYEKL. This CDR3 is 18 amino acids long. The CDR3 spells CASSPETWTVDSYNEQFF.

The chain is built from TRBV7-9 and TRBJ2-1; TCRdb lists TRBD2, though no DNA is available to test this call. Germline V gene lookup returns CDR1 SEHNR and CDR2 FQNEAQ (reference sequence). The CDR3 totals 17 residues. The CDR3: CASSFTLGLADLNEQFF.

This chain connects TRBV4-1 to TRBJ2-7; TCRdb's assignment of TRBD2 cannot be checked, as there is no DNA. Germline-derived CDR1 and CDR2 are MGHRA and YSYEKL. The CDR3 extends over 15 amino acids. CDR3: CASSQDILRGYEQYF.

The J gene is TRBJ2-7, the V gene TRBV12-3 or TRBV12-4. The CDR3 spans 11 residues. CDR3 loop: CASSRWGEQYF.

V usage is TRBV20-1 and J usage is TRBJ2-1; the TRBD1 assignment by TCRdb is unverifiable without DNA. Per the germline V gene, CDR1 is DFQATT and CDR2 is SNEGSKA (reference sequence). This CDR3 comprises 15 residues. The CDR3 sequence is CSASGYVSWDNEQFF.

The chain employs TRBV15 and TRBJ1-5. Germline CDR1 is LNHNV and CDR2 is YYDKDF (reference sequence). This CDR3 has 15 amino acids. The CDR3 is CATSRVRAGNQPQHF.

The chain recombines TRBV15 with TRBJ1-2; TCRdb gives TRBD1 as the D gene, but with no DNA this cannot be confirmed. CDR3 length equals 12 residues. Per germline, CDR1 LNHNV and CDR2 YYDKDF (reference sequence). This chain's CDR3 is CATSTGMNGYTF.

The CDR3 spells CASSWGPGNRVGNGYTF. The chain combines TRBV12-3 or TRBV12-4 with TRBJ1-2; TCRdb outputs TRBD1, but without DNA this stays unchecked. The CDR3 length is 17 residues.

The chain has TRBV5-1 and TRBJ2-2. Germline V gene sequence: CDR1 SGHRS, CDR2 YFSETQ. The CDR3 is made up of 16 amino acids. The CDR3 region is CASSLERWLDPGELFF.